This record covers a single T cell receptor (beta chain). This clonotype was recorded many times. It has no known antigen specificity. It has no much larger one-base neighbor in the sample; base qualities were not kept. The data were obtained in a study of response to subunit inactivated influenza vaccine (dated by TCRdb to between 2017 and 2018). A note on the overall study: The study used deep quantitative T cell receptor repertoire profiling to track responses to a trivalent subunit inactivated influenza vaccine. Broader findings and caveats from the paper: It was suggested by the authors that each seasonal influenza vaccination may recruit only a limited number of new T cells.

The time point label here, explained by the study, means: 45 to 50 days after influenza vaccine administration. The library was prepared using RT-PCR. The instrument given in TCRdb is Illumina HiSeq 2500. In-frame beta chains were kept once TCRdb had trimmed the public reads at Q25 with fastp and called clones with MiXCR. Here each entry gathers all rows of one CDR3 protein and keeps the most common genes and DNA. The sample profile shows over 400,000 distinct CDR3 sequences; about a tenth of them were found once. The ten biggest clones cover approximately 12% of the sample. CDR1 and CDR2 are read off the germline V gene (reference sequence) as SGHKS and YYEKEE. Trimming at the junction amounts to 0 bases on V and 0 bases on J, and the germline ends lie 15 bases apart. The CDR3 sequence holds 17 residues, the cysteine and phenylalanine included. CDR3 DNA is the only sequence kept; it has 51 bases, read in frame from the first base.

The chain is made from TRBV5-5 and TRBJ1-1; no confident D gene assignment can be made. This TCR came from a man between 45 and 60 years old who received an inactivated influenza vaccine. Donor details come from another sample of the same person, matched by shared clones. Sample: PBMCs from blood, taken 45 days after vaccination. CDR3 reads: CASSLALSNLLNTEAFF. The DNA is TGTGCCAGCAGCTTGGCCCTATCCAATCTGCTGAACACTGAAGCTTTCTTT.